This T cell receptor beta chain was sequenced in a study of cytomegalovirus exposure and HLA in healthy donors. Use of 60 Vbeta and 13 Jbeta primers characterized the PCR. Clones were read by immunoSEQ multiplex PCR, and TCRdb kept only the in-frame ones, dropping some. The profile shows about 190,000 clones, approximately 84% of them singletons. Trimming took 6 bases from V and 0 from J; bases not matched to a gene: 11. The CDR3 sequence is 16 residues long. The germline gives CDR1 SNHLY, CDR2 FYNNEI. Whole-study results and caveats: Earlier analysis yielded a pattern in which most TCR beta V segments were productive about 90% or about 30% of the time. Many donors carried some public TCRs, although rarity characterized most TCR sequences.

As regards this clone: Antigen specificity is unknown.

Sequencing was carried out using PBMCs. V gene TRBV2 combines with J gene TRBJ2-7; TRBD2 agrees at 7 bases. This sequence originates from a woman in her forties or fifties in good health and CMV-seropositive. Here the CDR3 DNA reads TGTGCCAGCAGGGCAGTAGCGGGTTTAAGCTCCTACGAGCAGTACTTC. Amino acids: CASRAVAGLSSYEQYF. Using reference TRBV2 and TRBJ2-7 for the parts outside the CDR3, the full variable domain is EPEVTQTPSHQVTQMGQEVILRCVPISNHLYFYWYRQILGQKVEFLVSFYNNEISEKSEIFDDQFSVERPDGSNFTLKIRSTKLEDSAMYFCASRAVAGLSSYEQYFGPGTRLTVT.